Shown below are 20 T cell receptor beta chains from a single sample sequenced in a study of T cells in Graves' hyperthyroidism and ophthalmopathy. TCR beta CDR3 regions were amplified from RNA transcripts. HTBI primers were employed in a first-round RT-PCR of the TCR CDR3. TCRdb itself ran the multiplex PCR reads through MiXCR, one entry per CDR3 protein. This table has about 200,000 distinct CDR3 sequences, 17% appearing once. The specimen sequenced was blood. The receptors were sampled from a woman in her fifties or sixties with Graves' hyperthyroidism.

Only a few counts were recorded for this clonotype. The V gene is TRBV28, the J gene TRBJ1-4, with D possibly being TRBD1 (5 bases). The CDR3 loop spans 15 amino acids. Trimming shortened V by 4 bases and J by 5 bases, and 14 bases separated the two germline ends. Germline values: CDR1 MDHEN, CDR2 SYDVKM. In DNA, the CDR3 is TGTGCCAGCAGTTCTCCAGGGCTGCGGAATGAAAAACTGTTTTTT. Translation gives CASSSPGLRNEKLFF.

This clonotype has a count of ten or more. The chain has TRBV20-1 and TRBJ2-7; D remains ambiguous. V was pared by 7 bases and J by 2 bases, with 18 bases between. Germline V lookup: CDR1 DFQATT, CDR2 SNEGSKA (reference sequence). The CDR3 is 14 residues long. The chain's CDR3 is CSVSVEEPTYEQYF. The CDR3 DNA follows: TGCAGTGTTTCCGTAGAAGAGCCCACCTACGAGCAGTACTTC.

This clonotype was seen repeatedly, ten times or more. CDR3: CASSQDRRQGFWMAEAFF. DNA of the CDR3: TGTGCCAGCAGCCAAGACAGGCGACAGGGGTTTTGGATGGCTGAAGCTTTCTTT. V gene TRBV14 combines with J gene TRBJ1-1, with 8 bases identical to TRBD1. The V gene's germline CDR1 is SGHDN and CDR2 FVKESK. V shed 0 bases and J 6 bases; nucleotides not matched to a gene: 15. There are 18 residues in the CDR3.

Ten or more counts support this clonotype. This chain joins TRBV15 and TRBJ2-7; TRBD1 agrees at 7 bases. The V gene end was trimmed by 5 bases and the J gene end by 0 bases; junction bases not matched to a gene: 10. The CDR3 has 16 amino acids. Germline V gives CDR1 LNHNV, CDR2 YYDKDF (reference sequence). The CDR3 nucleotides read TGTGCCACCAGCGAACAGCCAGGGGGTAGCTCCTACGAGCAGTACTTC. It specifies CATSEQPGGSSYEQYF.

This clonotype was picked up a small number of times. The V call is TRBV28, the J call TRBJ2-1; weak D call: TRBD2 (6 bases). Deletions cut 3 bases from V and 5 bases from J, with 17 bases between. The CDR3 covers 16 residues. The germline V gene has CDR1 MDHEN and CDR2 SYDVKM. CDR3 sequence: CASSFFRREQDNEQFF. The CDR3, as DNA: TGTGCCAGCAGTTTTTTTCGTCGGGAGCAAGACAATGAGCAGTTCTTC.

This clonotype has ten or more counts. The rearrangement links TRBV5-6 to TRBJ2-1; D remains unclear. Germline CDR1 reads SGHDT; CDR2 reads YYEEEE. Trimming took off 1 base at V and 3 bases at J, with 17 bases between the two ends. The CDR3 is 17 residues long. The CDR3 DNA sequence: TGTGCCAGCAGCTTGACTTTAACACACGGGCTCTACAATGAGCAGTTCTTC. This translates into CASSLTLTHGLYNEQFF.

This clonotype was found many times. V is TRBV5-4 and J is TRBJ2-1, with D perhaps TRBD2 (5 bases). There are 14 residues in the CDR3. CDR1 and CDR2 from the germline V gene are SGHNT and YYREEE (reference sequence). Deletions cut 7 bases from V and 5 bases from J, with 16 bases between. CDR3 nucleotides: TGTGCCAGCCACCTTTTGGACTCGAACAATGAGCAGTTCTTC. Protein: CASHLLDSNNEQFF. The whole variable domain, remainder taken from reference TRBV5-4 and TRBJ2-1, is ETGVTQSPTHLIKTRGQQVTLRCSSQSGHNTVSWYQQALGQGPQFIFQYYREEENGRGNFPPRFSGLQFPNYSSELNVNALELDDSALYLCASHLLDSNNEQFFGPGTRLTVL.

This clonotype was picked up a small number of times. The chain is built from TRBV29-1 and TRBJ2-6; D not certain. Germline V gene lookup returns CDR1 SQVTM and CDR2 ANQGSEA. This CDR3 is built from 15 residues. Trimming took 2 bases from V and 1 from J, leaving 9 bases between them. In DNA form, the CDR3 reads TGCAGCGTTGAACGTTACGGGTCTGGGGCCAACGTCCTGACTTTC. Its translation: CSVERYGSGANVLTF.

V usage is TRBV10-3 and J usage is TRBJ1-1, with D maybe TRBD1 (5 bases). V shed 2 bases and J shed 5 bases, with 15 bases lying between them. The CDR3 length is 15 residues. Germline values: CDR1 ENHRY, CDR2 SYGVKD. CDR3 loop: CAISEGQGVGTEAFF. The CDR3 bases are TGTGCCATCAGTGAGGGCCAGGGAGTGGGAACTGAAGCTTTCTTT.

This clonotype showed up many times. The rearrangement joins TRBV28 to TRBJ1-1, with 7 bases that match TRBD1. Trimming took 1 base from V and 8 from J; bases not matched to a gene: 4. The length of the CDR3 is 13 residues. The germline CDR1 and CDR2 sequences are MDHEN and SYDVKM. CDR3 protein: CASSLLGRGEAFF. CDR3 DNA sequence: TGTGCCAGCAGTTTATTAGGCAGGGGGGAAGCTTTCTTT.

At least ten counts were recorded for this clonotype. The rearrangement uses TRBV10-3 and TRBJ2-3; D is unresolved. CDR1 and CDR2 from the germline V gene are ENHRY and SYGVKD. The CDR3 contains 14 residues. The V and J ends lost 10 bases and 0 bases respectively, with 14 bases between them. This CDR3 reads CATRRALSTDTQYF. The DNA for the CDR3 is TGTGCCACCAGAAGGGCCTTGAGCACAGATACGCAGTATTTT.

A few counts support this clonotype. This chain uses TRBV19 with TRBJ1-2; 8 bases line up with TRBD1. CDR3 length: 16 residues. From germline, CDR1 is LNHDA and CDR2 SQIVND (reference sequence). Trimming at V came to 5 bases and at J to 3 bases, leaving 11 bases not matched to a gene. The CDR3 here is CASSSMAGGLDYGYTF. The CDR3 coding sequence is TGTGCCAGTAGTTCAATGGCAGGGGGCTTGGACTATGGCTACACCTTC.

This clonotype was counted at least ten times. One junction end does not reproduce the germline sequence, and a read error may be involved. The chain recombines TRBV29-1 with TRBJ2-1; TRBD1 aligns across 8 bases. The CDR3 has 14 residues. In germline, CDR1 is SQVTM, CDR2 ANQGSEA. In DNA form, the CDR3 reads TGCAGCGGTGAACCCGGACAGGGTCACAATGAGCAGTTCTTC. Translated: CSGEPGQGHNEQFF.

This clonotype showed up many times. This sequence joins TRBV7-9 and TRBJ2-1; a weak D match, TRBD2 (6 bases). The CDR3 is made up of 17 amino acids. Germline V gene data show CDR1 as SEHNR and CDR2 as FQNEAQ (reference sequence). The V and J ends lost 2 bases and 0 bases respectively, with 14 bases between them. DNA for the CDR3: TGTGCCAGCAGCTTAACGGGACGAGCGGGCTCCTACAATGAGCAGTTCTTC. It encodes CASSLTGRAGSYNEQFF. The entire variable domain, with the rest obtained from reference TRBV7-9 and TRBJ2-1, is as follows: DTGVSQNPRHKITKRGQNVTFRCDPISEHNRLYWYRQTLGQGPEFLTYFQNEAQLEKSRLLSDRFSAERPKGSFSTLEIQRTEQGDSAMYLCASSLTGRAGSYNEQFFGPGTRLTVL.

This clonotype was seen ten or more times. The chain joins TRBV20-1 to TRBJ2-5; D call uncertain. Trimming took off 5 bases at V and 6 bases at J, with 10 bases between the two ends. Germline lookup yields CDR1 DFQATT and CDR2 SNEGSKA (reference sequence). The CDR3 has 11 residues. CDR3 sequence reads: CSASRSQTQYF. DNA of the CDR3: TGCAGTGCTTCACGAAGTCAGACCCAGTACTTC.

The genes are TRBV27 and TRBJ2-1, with 10 nucleotides matching TRBD1. V was pared by 7 bases and J by 4 bases, with 7 bases of the junction left unmatched. CDR3 length equals 15 residues. CDR1 and CDR2 from the germline V gene are MNHEY and SMNVEV (reference sequence). The CDR3 loop is CASTPGQGPYNEQFF. Here the CDR3 DNA reads TGTGCCAGCACCCCGGGACAGGGGCCGTACAATGAGCAGTTCTTC.

This clonotype was found a few times. The chain couples TRBV12-5 to TRBJ2-2; D might be TRBD1 (5 bases). Germline V gene lookup returns CDR1 LGHNT and CDR2 FRNRAP. The CDR3 consists of 14 residues. Between the trimmed V and J ends, which lost 6 bases and 5 bases, there was a span of 13 bases. CDR3: CASGKTPGTGELFF. Written as DNA, the CDR3 is TGTGCTAGTGGGAAGACCCCAGGGACCGGGGAGCTGTTTTTT.

This clonotype was found a few times. A much larger clone lies a single base off, so this may be a read error. This chain connects TRBV7-9 to TRBJ2-3; 8 bases map to TRBD1. This CDR3 is 15 amino acids long. CDR1 is SEHNR and CDR2 is FQNEAQ in the germline V gene (reference sequence). The CDR3, as DNA: TGTGCCAGCAGCCCGGGACAGGCCAGCACAGATGCGCAGTATTTT. It yields the protein CASSPGQASTDAQYF.

This clonotype was observed at least ten times. The chain combines TRBV6-1 with TRBJ2-7; TRBD2 agrees at 10 bases. Looked up from germline, CDR1 is MNHNS and CDR2 is SASEGT. With V trimmed by 1 base and J by 3 bases, 3 bases remained unmatched. The CDR3 is 15 residues long. In nucleotides, the CDR3 is TGTGCCAGCAGTGAAGGGACTAGCGGCCTCTACGAGCAGTACTTC. Its protein product is CASSEGTSGLYEQYF.

This clonotype showed up many times. This sequence joins TRBV27 and TRBJ1-1, with TRBD1 matching 7 bases. The CDR3 extends over 16 amino acids. Germline CDR1 and CDR2: MNHEY and SMNVEV (reference sequence). Losses at the gene ends were 6 bases for V and 5 bases for J; bases not matched to a gene: 15. In DNA, the CDR3 is TGTGCCAGCAGCCTAAGGGGAGGGGGCAAGGATACTGAAGCTTTCTTT. Translated, it gives CASSLRGGGKDTEAFF.